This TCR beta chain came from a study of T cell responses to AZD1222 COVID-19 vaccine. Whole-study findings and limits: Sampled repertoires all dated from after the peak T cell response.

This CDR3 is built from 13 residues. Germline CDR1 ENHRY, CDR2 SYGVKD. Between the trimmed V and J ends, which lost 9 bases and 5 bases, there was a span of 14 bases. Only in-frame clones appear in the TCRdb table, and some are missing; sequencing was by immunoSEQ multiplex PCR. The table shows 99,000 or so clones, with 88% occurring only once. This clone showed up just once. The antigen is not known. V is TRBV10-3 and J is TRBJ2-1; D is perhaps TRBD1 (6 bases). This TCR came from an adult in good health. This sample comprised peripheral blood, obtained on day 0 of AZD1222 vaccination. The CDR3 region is CAISGAPHNEQFF. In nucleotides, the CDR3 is TGTGCCATATCAGGGGCCCCCCACAATGAGCAGTTCTTC.